The T cell receptor (beta chain) under discussion was sequenced for a study of glioma-infiltrating T cells. Amplification of TCR alpha and beta CDR3 regions from RNA used iRepertoire nested multiplex PCR. Each CDR3 protein gets one entry after TCRdb re-called the multiplex PCR reads with MiXCR. Found here are approximately 90,000 distinct CDR3 sequences, about 23% of them singletons; the top ten hold about 6.7%. Trimming took 1 base from V and 5 from J, leaving 17 bases between them. Germline V gene sequence: CDR1 DFQATT, CDR2 SNEGSKA (reference sequence). CDR3 size: 15 residues. In regard to this clonotype: Its antigen is unknown.

Findings and caveats of the study: Non-neoplastic patients had below-expected tissue-blood divergence, while all gliomas exceeded expectation. Tissue and blood shared very few CDR3 sequences.

This receptor was obtained from a human donor with low-grade glioma or glioblastoma, undergoing nonglioma brain surgery, or in good health (not recorded which). V gene TRBV20-1 combines with J gene TRBJ1-2; D not certain. The sequenced sample was glioma tissue, nonneoplastic brain tissue, or PBMCs (not recorded which). The CDR3 region is CSARVTTGFKYGYTF. The CDR3 coding sequence is TGCAGTGCTAGAGTCACTACGGGATTTAAATATGGCTACACCTTC.